Following are 24 T cell receptor beta chains from one sample sequenced in a study of T cell repertoires in cytomegalovirus infection. TCRdb re-derived calls from the reads in MiXCR, one entry per CDR3 protein. Among around 770,000 distinct CDR3 sequences listed, just under 30% were seen once. Their target antigens are unknown. The material was cultured CD8+ T cells from PBMCs, obtained from culture after CMV antigen stimulation. These receptors came from a human donor in good health (CMV status not recorded). Some clones in this sample may be carry-over from other donors' samples.

This clonotype showed up just a few times. The rearrangement uses TRBV27 and TRBJ2-7, with 13 nucleotides matching TRBD2. The CDR3 covers 14 residues. Losses at the gene ends were 4 bases for V and 6 bases for J; bases not matched to a gene: 3. Per germline, CDR1 MNHEY and CDR2 SMNVEV (reference sequence). CDR3 loop: CASSSGLAGVEQYV. The CDR3 coding sequence is TGTGCCAGCAGTTCAGGACTAGCGGGGGTCGAGCAGTACGTC.

The rearrangement joins TRBV9 to TRBJ1-6; 7 nucleotides line up with TRBD1. The length of the CDR3 is 17 residues. In germline, CDR1 is SGDLS, CDR2 YYNGEE. V lost 3 bases to trimming and J lost 0 bases; unmatched junction nucleotides: 6. The CDR3: CASSATGQSSYNSPLHF. DNA of the CDR3: TGTGCCAGCAGCGCTACGGGACAGAGCTCCTATAATTCACCCCTCCACTTT. Combining the CDR3 with reference TRBV9 and TRBJ1-6 gives the whole variable domain DSGVTQTPKHLITATGQRVTLRCSPRSGDLSVYWYQQSLDQGLQFLIQYYNGEERAKGNILERFSAQQFPDLHSELNLSSLELGDSALYFCASSATGQSSYNSPLHFGNGTRLTVT.

This chain joins TRBV6-1 and TRBJ2-1; TRBD2 matches 11 bases. Trimming cost V 8 bases and J 10 bases; bases outside gene matches: 4. This CDR3 is built from 12 residues. Per the germline V gene, CDR1 is MNHNS and CDR2 is SASEGT. The CDR3 protein is CASGGLAAEQFF. The DNA for the CDR3 is TGTGCCAGCGGGGGACTAGCGGCAGAGCAGTTCTTC.

This clonotype came up many times. This chain links TRBV7-2 with TRBJ2-3; D call uncertain. Germline V CDR1 and CDR2: SGHTA, FQGNSA. V lost 1 base and J 2 bases, leaving 7 bases between the germline ends. The CDR3 has 14 residues. The CDR3: CASSLEVYTDTQYF. In DNA, the CDR3 is TGTGCCAGCAGCTTAGAGGTCTACACAGATACGCAGTATTTT.

The chain combines TRBV19 with TRBJ1-2; 7 bases fit TRBD1. The CDR3 is 17 residues long. Per the germline V gene, CDR1 is LNHDA and CDR2 is SQIVND (reference sequence). V shed 5 bases and J 2 bases; nucleotides not matched to a gene: 14. This CDR3 is CASSPPAPGQLNYGYTF. CDR3 coding DNA: TGTGCCAGTAGTCCCCCGGCCCCGGGACAGCTAAACTATGGCTACACCTTC. Looking up the rest from reference TRBV19 and TRBJ1-2 gives the full variable domain: DGGITQSPKYLFRKEGQNVTLSCEQNLNHDAMYWYRQDPGQGLRLIYYSQIVNDFQKGDIAEGYSVSREKKESFPLTVTSAQKNPTAFYLCASSPPAPGQLNYGYTFGSGTRLTVV.

The rearrangement links TRBV12-3 or TRBV12-4 to TRBJ2-7; tentatively, D is TRBD1 or TRBD2 (6 bases each). Trimming cost V 4 bases and J 1 base, with 11 bases left between them. The CDR3 covers 14 residues. The CDR3 sequence is CASSYGGGSYEQYV. The CDR3 nucleotides are TGTGCCAGCAGTTATGGAGGGGGTTCCTACGAGCAGTACGTC.

This chain connects TRBV7-9 to TRBJ2-1; D not resolved. V lost 1 base, J lost 14 bases, and 12 bases lay in between. The germline CDR1 and CDR2 sequences are SEHNR and FQNEAQ (reference sequence). CDR3 length equals 12 residues. DNA for the CDR3: TGTGCCAGCAGCTTAGAGAAAAAGGTTGAGTTCTTC. As protein: CASSLEKKVEFF.

The CDR3 loop is CASSHGWAQNTEAFF. CDR3 coding DNA: TGTGCCAGCAGCCACGGTTGGGCACAGAACACTGAAGCTTTCTTT. The rearrangement links TRBV14 to TRBJ1-1; the D is unclear. Germline CDR1 reads SGHDN; CDR2 reads FVKESK. V was trimmed by 3 bases and J by 1 base, leaving 12 bases between them. The CDR3 length is 15 residues.

The V and J genes are TRBV6-1 and TRBJ2-7; D is unresolved. Germline V lookup: CDR1 MNHNS, CDR2 SASEGT. The V and J ends lost 11 bases and 6 bases respectively, with 5 bases between them. There are 8 residues in the CDR3. The DNA for the CDR3 is TGTGCCGGCCTCGAGCAGTACGTC. Translating gives CAGLEQYV.

This clonotype was recorded at least ten times. The gene calls are TRBV7-9 and TRBJ2-1, with D possibly being TRBD1 or TRBD2 (5 bases each). V was pared by 0 bases and J by 4 bases, with 10 bases between. This CDR3 region has 15 residues. CDR1 is SEHNR, CDR2 FQNEAQ, per germline (reference sequence). CDR3 DNA sequence: TGTGCCAGCAGCTTAGCTGGGACCCTTTACAATGAGCAGTTCTTC. Residues: CASSLAGTLYNEQFF.

This clonotype has ten or more counts. The chain recombines TRBV9 with TRBJ2-1; no reliable D call. V was pared by 3 bases and J by 8 bases, with 12 bases between. Germline CDR1 and CDR2: SGDLS and YYNGEE. The CDR3 is 13 amino acids. The CDR3 loop reads CASSGTDGDEQFF. The CDR3 DNA reads TGTGCCAGCAGCGGCACGGACGGAGATGAGCAGTTCTTC. Variable domain in full (rest from reference TRBV9 and TRBJ2-1): DSGVTQTPKHLITATGQRVTLRCSPRSGDLSVYWYQQSLDQGLQFLIQYYNGEERAKGNILERFSAQQFPDLHSELNLSSLELGDSALYFCASSGTDGDEQFFGPGTRLTVL.

This clonotype was counted a few times. This chain links TRBV7-9 with TRBJ2-1, with 7 bases matching TRBD2. The trim removed 5 bases at V and 8 bases at J, leaving 15 bases unmatched. Germline CDR1 is SEHNR and CDR2 is FQNEAQ (reference sequence). The CDR3 is made up of 16 amino acids. CDR3 coding DNA: TGTGCCAGCAGCCCTCGTAGCGGGTCGCGGGCCGATGAGCAGTTCTTC. It codes for CASSPRSGSRADEQFF.

A few counts support this clonotype. The chain joins TRBV7-9 to TRBJ2-1, with 8 bases lining up with TRBD2. Germline CDR1 is SEHNR and CDR2 is FQNEAQ (reference sequence). V lost 5 bases, J lost 2 bases, and 14 bases stayed unmatched. The CDR3 loop spans 18 amino acids. CDR3 in amino acids: CASSPLVGGGPAYNEQFF. Written as DNA, the CDR3 is TGTGCCAGCAGCCCGCTGGTCGGCGGGGGGCCAGCCTACAATGAGCAGTTCTTC.

This clonotype appeared a single time. V usage is TRBV10-3 and J usage is TRBJ1-3; D call uncertain. Germline CDR1 ENHRY, CDR2 SYGVKD. The CDR3 runs 14 residues. V was trimmed by 3 bases and J by 0 bases, leaving 6 bases between them. CDR3 DNA: TGTGCCATCAGTGAAGGGTCCTCTGGAAACACCATATATTTT. The encoded protein is CAISEGSSGNTIYF.

The rearrangement links TRBV12-3 or TRBV12-4 to TRBJ1-1; 9 nucleotides align to TRBD1. This CDR3 is built from 18 residues. The junction had 12 bases not matched to a gene; V was cut back by 3 bases and J by 1 base. Here the CDR3 reads CASSFRNSPGQGNTEAFF. The CDR3 nucleotides read TGTGCCAGCAGTTTTCGGAATAGTCCGGGACAGGGGAACACTGAAGCTTTCTTT.

With respect to this clonotype: One end of the junction does not line up with germline, which may come from a read error. V is TRBV7-9 and J is TRBJ2-1, with D maybe TRBD2 (6 bases). Per the germline V gene, CDR1 is SEHNR and CDR2 is FQNEAQ (reference sequence). This CDR3 is built from 14 residues. The CDR3 is CVSSSGGQRNEQFF. In DNA form, the CDR3 reads TGTGTCAGCAGCTCCGGGGGTCAGAGGAATGAGCAGTTCTTC.

The rearrangement uses TRBV7-9 and TRBJ1-1; possibly TRBD1 for D (6 bases). The CDR3 consists of 15 residues. Germline values: CDR1 SEHNR, CDR2 FQNEAQ (reference sequence). The V end was cut by 1 base, the J end by 4 bases, with 13 bases between. For the CDR3, the DNA is TGTGCCAGCAGCTTAGAAGGGGGTTGGGGCACTGAAGCTTTCTTT. Protein: CASSLEGGWGTEAFF.

In DNA, the CDR3 is TGTGCCAGCAGCTCGCGGACTAGCGGGGACTCCGGGGAGCTGTTTTTT. It is translated as CASSSRTSGDSGELFF. The chain is built from TRBV11-1 and TRBJ2-2; 12 bases fit TRBD2. Germline V gene lookup returns CDR1 SGHAT and CDR2 FQDESV (reference sequence). The CDR3 is 16 amino acids. With 4 bases clipped from V and 6 bases from J, the junction kept 6 bases outside the gene matches.

This clonotype was seen only a few times. The chain uses TRBV5-6 and TRBJ2-7; 11 positions agree with TRBD1. V was clipped by 4 bases and J by 2 bases; unmatched bases: 8. CDR3 length: 16 amino acids. Germline CDR1 SGHDT, CDR2 YYEEEE. The CDR3 region is CASSGGDRGTTYEQYF. The CDR3 DNA is TGTGCCAGCAGCGGGGGGGACAGGGGGACAACCTACGAGCAGTACTTC.

This clonotype was counted only a few times. The junction differs from germline at one of its ends, possibly a read error. This chain joins TRBV6-1 and TRBJ2-7, with 8 nucleotides matching TRBD1. This CDR3 is 11 amino acids long. Germline CDR1 is MNHNS and CDR2 is SASEGT. The CDR3 loop reads CAILRTGLVHF. The CDR3 DNA sequence: TGTGCCATCCTTCGGACAGGGCTTGTACACTTC.

This clonotype was observed a single time. A read error may explain this, as a much larger clone is one base away. The rearrangement links TRBV12-3 or TRBV12-4 to TRBJ1-5, with D possibly TRBD1 on 6 matching bases. The CDR3 loop spans 14 amino acids. CDR3 DNA sequence: TGTGTCAGCGCTGGGGGCGTAGACAATCAGCCCCAGCATTTT. Its translation is CVSAGGVDNQPQHF.

This clonotype turned up a few times. The chain links TRBV5-6 to TRBJ2-5, with TRBD1 identical over 10 bases. Germline V gene lookup returns CDR1 SGHDT and CDR2 YYEEEE. The CDR3 contains 16 residues. J lost 1 base, V lost 4 bases, and 7 bases had no gene match. The CDR3 bases are TGTGCCAGCAGCAGTGGACAGGGGGGAGGCCAAGAGACCCAGTACTTC. Residues: CASSSGQGGGQETQYF.

This CDR3 reads CASSSRGPYYEQYV. CDR3 DNA sequence: TGTGCCAGCAGCTCTAGGGGACCTTACTACGAGCAGTACGTC. V usage is TRBV28 and J usage is TRBJ2-7; D is possibly TRBD1 or TRBD2 (5 bases each). Looked up from germline, CDR1 is MDHEN and CDR2 is SYDVKM. This CDR3 spans 14 amino acids. V was clipped by 6 bases and J by 3 bases, with 15 bases between them.

This clonotype was seen a handful of times. The rearrangement joins TRBV6-4 to TRBJ2-2, with TRBD2 matching over 8 bases. The J segment lost 4 bases and the V segment lost 3 bases, leaving 7 bases of the junction unmatched. CDR3 length: 16 amino acids. Per the germline V gene, CDR1 is MRHNA and CDR2 is SNTAGT. The CDR3 here is CASSDAGGLITGELFF. For the CDR3, the DNA is TGTGCCAGCAGTGATGCGGGGGGCCTTATCACCGGGGAGCTGTTTTTT.